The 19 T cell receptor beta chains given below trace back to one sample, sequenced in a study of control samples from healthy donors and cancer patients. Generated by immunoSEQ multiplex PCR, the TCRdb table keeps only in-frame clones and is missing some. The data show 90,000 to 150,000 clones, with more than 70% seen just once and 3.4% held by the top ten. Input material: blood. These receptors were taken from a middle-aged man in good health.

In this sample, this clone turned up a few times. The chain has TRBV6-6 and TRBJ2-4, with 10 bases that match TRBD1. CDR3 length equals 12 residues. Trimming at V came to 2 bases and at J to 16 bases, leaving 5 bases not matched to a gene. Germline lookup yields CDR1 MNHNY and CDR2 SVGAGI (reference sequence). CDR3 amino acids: CASSYEGTGEYF. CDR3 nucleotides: TGTGCCAGCAGTTACGAAGGGACAGGGGAATACTTC.

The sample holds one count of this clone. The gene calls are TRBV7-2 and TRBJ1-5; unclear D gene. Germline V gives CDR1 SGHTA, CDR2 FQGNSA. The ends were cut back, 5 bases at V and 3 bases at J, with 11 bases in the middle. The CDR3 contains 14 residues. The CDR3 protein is CASSTGWNNQPQHF. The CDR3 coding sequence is TGTGCCAGCAGCACGGGGTGGAACAATCAGCCCCAGCATTTT.

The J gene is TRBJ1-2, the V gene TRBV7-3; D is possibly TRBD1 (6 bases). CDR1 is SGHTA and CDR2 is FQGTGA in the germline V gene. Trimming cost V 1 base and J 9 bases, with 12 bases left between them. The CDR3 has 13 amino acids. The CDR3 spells CASSLRGLGSYTF. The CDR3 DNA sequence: TGTGCCAGCAGCTTAAGGGGGCTGGGTAGCTACACCTTC.

CDR3 sequence: CASSEALLRSTDTQYF. As DNA, the CDR3 is TGTGCCAGCAGTGAAGCACTCCTTCGTTCCACAGATACGCAGTATTTT. This chain links TRBV2 with TRBJ2-3, with D uncertain. The CDR3 has 16 amino acids. CDR1 SNHLY and CDR2 FYNNEI come from the germline V gene. Trimming took off 0 bases at V and 2 bases at J, with 12 bases between the two ends. The whole variable domain, filled in from reference TRBV2 and TRBJ2-3, reads EPEVTQTPSHQVTQMGQEVILRCVPISNHLYFYWYRQILGQKVEFLVSFYNNEISEKSEIFDDQFSVERPDGSNFTLKIRSTKLEDSAMYFCASSEALLRSTDTQYFGPGTRLTVL.

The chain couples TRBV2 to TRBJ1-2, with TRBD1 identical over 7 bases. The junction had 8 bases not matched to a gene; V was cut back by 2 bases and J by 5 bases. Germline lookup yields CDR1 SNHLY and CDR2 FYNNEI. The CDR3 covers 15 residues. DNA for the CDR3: TGTGCCAGCAGTGAATCAGGCAGGGGGACTTATGGCTACACCTTC. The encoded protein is CASSESGRGTYGYTF.

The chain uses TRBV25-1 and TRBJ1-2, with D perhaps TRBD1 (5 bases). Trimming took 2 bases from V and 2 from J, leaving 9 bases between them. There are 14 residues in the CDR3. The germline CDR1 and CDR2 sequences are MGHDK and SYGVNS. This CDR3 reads CASSETRANYGYTF. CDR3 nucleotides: TGTGCCAGCAGTGAAACCAGGGCAAACTATGGCTACACCTTC.

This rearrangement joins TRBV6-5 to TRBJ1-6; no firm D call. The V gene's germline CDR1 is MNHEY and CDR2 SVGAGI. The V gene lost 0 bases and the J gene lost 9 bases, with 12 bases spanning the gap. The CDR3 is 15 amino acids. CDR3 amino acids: CASSYSPWESSPLHF. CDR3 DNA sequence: TGTGCCAGCAGTTACTCCCCCTGGGAGAGTTCACCCCTCCACTTT.

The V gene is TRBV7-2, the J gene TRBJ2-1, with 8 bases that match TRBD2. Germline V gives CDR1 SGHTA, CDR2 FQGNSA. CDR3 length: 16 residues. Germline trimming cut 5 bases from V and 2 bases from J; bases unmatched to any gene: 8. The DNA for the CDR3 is TGTGCCAGCAGCACAGGTAGCGGGACCGCCTACAATGAGCAGTTCTTC. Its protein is CASSTGSGTAYNEQFF. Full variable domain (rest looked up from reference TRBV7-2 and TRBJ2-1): GAGVSQSPSNKVTEKGKDVELRCDPISGHTALYWYRQSLGQGLEFLIYFQGNSAPDKSGLPSDRFSAERTGGSVSTLTIQRTQQEDSAVYLCASSTGSGTAYNEQFFGPGTRLTVL.

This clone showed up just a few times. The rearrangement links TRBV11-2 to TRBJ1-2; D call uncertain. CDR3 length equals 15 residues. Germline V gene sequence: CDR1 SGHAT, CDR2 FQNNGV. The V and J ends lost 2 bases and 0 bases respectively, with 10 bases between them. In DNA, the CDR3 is TGTGCCAGCAGCTTAAGTATGGGAGCTAACTATGGCTACACCTTC. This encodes CASSLSMGANYGYTF.

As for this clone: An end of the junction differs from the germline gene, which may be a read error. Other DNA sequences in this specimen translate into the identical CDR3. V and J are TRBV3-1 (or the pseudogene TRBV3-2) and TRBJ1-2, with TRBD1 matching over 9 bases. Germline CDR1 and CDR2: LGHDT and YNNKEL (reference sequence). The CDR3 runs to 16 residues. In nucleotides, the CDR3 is TGTGCTAGCAGCCAAGTCTCCGGACAGGGGTTCGATGGCTACACCTTC. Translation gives CASSQVSGQGFDGYTF.

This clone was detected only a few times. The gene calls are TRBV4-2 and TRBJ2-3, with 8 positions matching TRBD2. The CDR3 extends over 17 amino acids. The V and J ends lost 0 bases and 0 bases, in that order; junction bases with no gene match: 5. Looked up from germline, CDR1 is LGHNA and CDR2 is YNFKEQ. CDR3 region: CASSQEGSGASTDTQYF. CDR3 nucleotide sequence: TGTGCCAGCAGCCAAGAGGGTAGCGGGGCTAGCACAGATACGCAGTATTTT.

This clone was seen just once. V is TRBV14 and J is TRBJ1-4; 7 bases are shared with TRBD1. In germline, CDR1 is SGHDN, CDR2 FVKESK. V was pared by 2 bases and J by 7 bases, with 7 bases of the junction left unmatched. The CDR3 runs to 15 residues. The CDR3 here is CASSQKDRTGEKLFF. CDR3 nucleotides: TGTGCCAGCAGCCAAAAGGACCGGACAGGTGAAAAACTGTTTTTT. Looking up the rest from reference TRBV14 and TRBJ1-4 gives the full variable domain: EAGVTQFPSHSVIEKGQTVTLRCDPISGHDNLYWYRRVMGKEIKFLLHFVKESKQDESGMPNNRFLAERTGGTYSTLKVQPAELEDSGVYFCASSQKDRTGEKLFFGSGTQLSVL.

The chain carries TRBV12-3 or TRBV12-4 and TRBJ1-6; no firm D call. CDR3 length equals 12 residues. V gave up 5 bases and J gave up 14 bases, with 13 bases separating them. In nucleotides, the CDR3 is TGTGCCAGCAGTCTCCCCGGTGGAACCCTCCACTTT. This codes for CASSLPGGTLHF.

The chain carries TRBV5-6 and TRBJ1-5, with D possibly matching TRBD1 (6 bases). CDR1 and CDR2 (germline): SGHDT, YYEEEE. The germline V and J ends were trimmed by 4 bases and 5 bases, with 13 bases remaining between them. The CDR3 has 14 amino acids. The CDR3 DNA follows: TGTGCCAGCAGCGAACAGGGAAGTGATCAGCCCCAGCATTTT. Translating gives CASSEQGSDQPQHF. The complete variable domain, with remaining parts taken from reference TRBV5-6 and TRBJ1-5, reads DAGVTQSPTHLIKTRGQQVTLRCSPKSGHDTVSWYQQALGQGPQFIFQYYEEEERQRGNFPDRFSGHQFPNYSSELNVNALLLGDSALYLCASSEQGSDQPQHFGDGTRLSIL.

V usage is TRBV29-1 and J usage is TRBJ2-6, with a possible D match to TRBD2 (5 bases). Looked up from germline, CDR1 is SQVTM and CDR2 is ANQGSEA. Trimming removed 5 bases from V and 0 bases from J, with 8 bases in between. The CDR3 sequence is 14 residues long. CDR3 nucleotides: TGCAGCGTTTTGAGGGACTCTGGGGCCAACGTCCTGACTTTC. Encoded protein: CSVLRDSGANVLTF.

The CDR3: CASSEEGPGEKLFF. The CDR3 DNA is TGTGCCAGCAGTGAAGAGGGGCCCGGGGAAAAACTGTTTTTT. The rearrangement links TRBV2 to TRBJ1-4; TRBD1 is a possible D gene (5 bases). The germline V and J ends were trimmed by 1 base and 8 bases, with 11 bases remaining between them. CDR3 length: 14 residues. CDR1 is SNHLY and CDR2 is FYNNEI in the germline V gene. Based on the CDR3 plus reference TRBV2 and TRBJ1-4, the full variable domain is EPEVTQTPSHQVTQMGQEVILRCVPISNHLYFYWYRQILGQKVEFLVSFYNNEISEKSEIFDDQFSVERPDGSNFTLKIRSTKLEDSAMYFCASSEEGPGEKLFFGSGTQLSVL.

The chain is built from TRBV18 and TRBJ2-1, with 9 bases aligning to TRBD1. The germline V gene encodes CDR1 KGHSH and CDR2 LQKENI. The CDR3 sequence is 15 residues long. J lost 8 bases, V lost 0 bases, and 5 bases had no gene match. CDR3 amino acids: CASSPPLQGADEQFF. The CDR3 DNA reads TGTGCCAGCTCACCACCGTTACAGGGGGCCGATGAGCAGTTCTTC.

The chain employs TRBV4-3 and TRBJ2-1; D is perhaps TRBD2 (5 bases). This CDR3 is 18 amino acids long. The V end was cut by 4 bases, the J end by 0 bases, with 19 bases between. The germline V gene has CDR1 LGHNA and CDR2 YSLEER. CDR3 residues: CASSPNPGIMSSYNEQFF. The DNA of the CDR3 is TGCGCCAGCAGCCCGAATCCCGGGATAATGTCCTCCTACAATGAGCAGTTCTTC.

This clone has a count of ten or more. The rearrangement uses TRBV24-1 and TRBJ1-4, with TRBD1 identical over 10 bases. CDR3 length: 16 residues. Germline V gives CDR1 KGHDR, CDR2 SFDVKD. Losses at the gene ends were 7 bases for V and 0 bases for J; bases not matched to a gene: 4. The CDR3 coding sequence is TGTGCCACCAGCTCCGGGACAGGGGCAACTAATGAAAAACTGTTTTTT. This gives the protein CATSSGTGATNEKLFF.